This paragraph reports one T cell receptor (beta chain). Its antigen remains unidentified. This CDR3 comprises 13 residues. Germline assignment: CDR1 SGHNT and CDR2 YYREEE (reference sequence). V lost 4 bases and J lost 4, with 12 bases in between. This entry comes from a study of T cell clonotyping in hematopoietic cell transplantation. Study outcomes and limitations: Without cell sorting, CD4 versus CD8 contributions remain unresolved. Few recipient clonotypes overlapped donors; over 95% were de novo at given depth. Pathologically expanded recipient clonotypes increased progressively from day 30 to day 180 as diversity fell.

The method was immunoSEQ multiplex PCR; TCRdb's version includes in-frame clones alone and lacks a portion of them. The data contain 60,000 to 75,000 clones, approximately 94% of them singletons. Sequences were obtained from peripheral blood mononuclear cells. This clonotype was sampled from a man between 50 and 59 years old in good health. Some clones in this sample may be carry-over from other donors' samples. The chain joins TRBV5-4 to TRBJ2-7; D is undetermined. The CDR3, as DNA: TGTGCCAGCAGCACGAAAGGCGGTTACGAGCAGTACTTC. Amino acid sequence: CASSTKGGYEQYF.